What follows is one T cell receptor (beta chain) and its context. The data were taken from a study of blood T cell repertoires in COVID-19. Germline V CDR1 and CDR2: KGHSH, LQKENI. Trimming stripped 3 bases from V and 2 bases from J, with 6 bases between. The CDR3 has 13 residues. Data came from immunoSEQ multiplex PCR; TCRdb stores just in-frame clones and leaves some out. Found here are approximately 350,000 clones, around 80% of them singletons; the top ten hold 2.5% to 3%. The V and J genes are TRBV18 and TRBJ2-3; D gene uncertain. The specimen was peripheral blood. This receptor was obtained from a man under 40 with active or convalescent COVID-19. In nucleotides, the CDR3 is TGTGCCAGCTCACCCCAGGCCACAGATACGCAGTATTTT. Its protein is CASSPQATDTQYF.